This T cell receptor (beta chain) was captured in a study of blood T cell repertoires in COVID-19. The CDR3 length is 11 residues. Trimming removed 5 bases from V and 7 bases from J, with 6 bases in between. The V gene's germline CDR1 is LGHDT and CDR2 YNNKEL (reference sequence). TCRdb's copy holds only in-frame clones and misses some; the assay was immunoSEQ multiplex PCR. Altogether a few hundred thousand clones are present, around 89% being singletons, with the ten largest covering around 2.3%. The chain has TRBV3-1 (or the pseudogene TRBV3-2) and TRBJ2-1; no reliable D call. The sequenced material came from peripheral blood. The clonotype originates from a woman between 55 and 75 years old with COVID-19, enrolled during active disease. The CDR3: CASSILNEQFF. Here the CDR3 DNA reads TGTGCCAGCAGCATACTAAATGAGCAGTTCTTC.